This T cell receptor (beta chain) was observed in a study of early T cells in non-severe SARS-CoV-2 infection. Turning to the study itself: Investigators sequenced bulk RNA drawn from unsorted whole blood, and chains remained unpaired.

Trimming took 5 bases from V and 10 from J; bases not matched to a gene: 8. The length of the CDR3 is 15 residues. Germline V gene sequence: CDR1 SEHNR, CDR2 FQNEAQ (reference sequence). In its sample, this clonotype was seen many times. A single record per CDR3 protein comes from TCRdb applying MiXCR to the 5' RACE reads. The sample gives 60,000 or so distinct CDR3 sequences, roughly a tenth of which show up once; under 2% is in the top ten. Sequencing was performed on whole blood. The sequence was collected from an adult who was a healthcare worker with PCR-confirmed SARS-CoV-2 infection or an uninfected control (not recorded which). This sequence joins TRBV7-9 and TRBJ2-1; 13 bases line up with TRBD2. CDR3 coding DNA: TGTGCCAGCAGCATAGGACTAGCGGGGGTAAAGGAGCAGTTCTTC. It is translated as CASSIGLAGVKEQFF.